The clone carrying this TCR beta chain was observed a handful of times. Its cognate antigen is unknown. Germline CDR1 and CDR2: WSHSY and SAAADI. Trimming took 2 bases from V and 6 from J, leaving 14 bases between them. The CDR3 covers 15 residues. Researchers ran the PCR with 60 Vbeta and 13 Jbeta primers. Clones were sequenced by immunoSEQ multiplex PCR, and TCRdb holds only the in-frame ones, with some missing. Altogether 90,000 to 130,000 clones are present, roughly 78% being singletons, with the ten largest covering 1% to 1.5%. The sample comes from a study of cytomegalovirus exposure and HLA in healthy donors. Findings and limits, study-wide: The authors enumerated over 150 TCR beta chains as linked to cytomegalovirus.

Sequencing was carried out using PBMCs. The receptor's source is a woman in her 30s in good health and CMV-seronegative. V is TRBV10-2 and J is TRBJ2-1, with D possibly TRBD1 on 5 matching bases. This CDR3 is CASSEAWQGSNEQFF. DNA of the CDR3: TGCGCCAGCAGTGAGGCTTGGCAGGGTTCCAATGAGCAGTTCTTC.